Below are 10 T cell receptor beta chains sequenced from a single sample in a study of T cell changes during pregnancy in multiple sclerosis. Profiling relied on immunoSEQ multiplex PCR, and the TCRdb table lists in-frame clones only, not all of them. The data show some 120,000 clones, about 93% seen once. The sample in question was peripheral blood, obtained in the third trimester of pregnancy. The receptor source for this set is a female donor with multiple sclerosis, enrolled in a pregnancy study.

On this clone: The sample holds other DNA sequences that translate to the same CDR3. The chain combines TRBV5-1 with TRBJ2-1; 16 positions agree with TRBD2. CDR3 length: 18 amino acids. J gave up 0 bases and V 4 bases, and 4 bases lay outside the gene matches. From germline, CDR1 is SGHRS and CDR2 YFSETQ. The CDR3 here is CASSPGLAGGPSYNEQFF. The CDR3 coding sequence is TGCGCCAGCAGCCCGGGACTAGCGGGAGGGCCCTCCTACAATGAGCAGTTCTTC.

The V call is TRBV27, the J call TRBJ2-1; the match to TRBD2 covers 8 bases. Trimming removed 3 bases from V and 2 bases from J; junction bases left unmatched: 3. CDR3 length equals 15 residues. CDR1 and CDR2 (germline): MNHEY, SMNVEV (reference sequence). CDR3: CASSFSGDAYNEQFF. Here the CDR3 DNA reads TGTGCCAGCAGTTTTAGCGGGGACGCCTACAATGAGCAGTTCTTC.

On this clone: The germline gene is not matched at one end of the junction; a read error may be the cause. The V call is TRBV19, the J call TRBJ2-7; 10 positions agree with TRBD2. The CDR3 is 13 residues long. The V gene's germline CDR1 is LNHDA and CDR2 SQIVND (reference sequence). In DNA, the CDR3 is TGTGCCAGTAGTGAGACTAGCGGGCCTACTCTGAACTTC. The encoded protein is CASSETSGPTLNF.

The chain links TRBV5-4 to TRBJ2-5; D possibly corresponds to TRBD1 (5 bases). The CDR3 contains 13 residues. The V gene lost 0 bases and the J gene lost 3 bases, with 6 bases spanning the gap. Germline lookup yields CDR1 SGHNT and CDR2 YYREEE (reference sequence). CDR3 region: CASSLVGEETQYF. The CDR3 coding sequence is TGTGCCAGCAGCTTGGTAGGGGAAGAGACCCAGTACTTC.

The chain is built from TRBV6-5 and TRBJ2-7, with 14 bases that match TRBD2. Germline CDR1 is MNHEY and CDR2 is SVGAGI. The CDR3 is 15 residues long. Trimming took 7 bases from V and 4 from J; bases not matched to a gene: 6. The CDR3, as DNA: TGTGCCAGCAAACGCGGGACTAGCGGGAGTTACGAGCAGTACTTC. It is translated as CASKRGTSGSYEQYF.

The chain employs TRBV5-1 and TRBJ1-4, with D tentatively TRBD1 (6 bases). The CDR3 is 17 amino acids. Trimming pared 0 bases from V and 4 bases from J, leaving 16 bases between. Germline CDR1 and CDR2: SGHRS and YFSETQ. For the CDR3, the DNA is TGCGCCAGCAGCTTGGGGGCAGGGGCAGGATATAATGAAAAACTGTTTTTT. This encodes CASSLGAGAGYNEKLFF.

J is TRBJ2-3 and V is TRBV6-1, with 14 bases identical to TRBD2. Germline V gene data show CDR1 as MNHNS and CDR2 as SASEGT. J was trimmed by 1 base and V by 6 bases; bases with no gene match: 0. The CDR3 runs 15 residues. CDR3 residues: CASRGLAGGTDTQYF. The CDR3 DNA reads as TGTGCCAGCAGGGGACTAGCGGGGGGCACAGATACGCAGTATTTT.

The chain joins TRBV11-2 to TRBJ2-1, with 8 positions matching TRBD2. CDR3 length: 15 residues. V was pared by 9 bases and J by 7 bases, with 14 bases of the junction left unmatched. The germline V gene has CDR1 SGHAT and CDR2 FQNNGV. The CDR3, as DNA: TGTGCCAGTACGCGGGGGACTAGATCGTGGAATGAGCAGTTCTTC. Translation: CASTRGTRSWNEQFF.

The rearrangement joins TRBV5-6 to TRBJ2-5; 8 bases fit TRBD1. V shed 4 bases and J 4 bases; nucleotides not matched to a gene: 9. Germline V gene sequence: CDR1 SGHDT, CDR2 YYEEEE. The CDR3 loop spans 15 amino acids. CDR3 in DNA: TGTGCCAGCAGCCCCAGGACAGGGAAGGGAGAGACCCAGTACTTC. Translated: CASSPRTGKGETQYF.

This rearrangement joins TRBV25-1 to TRBJ2-3; the D gene is possibly TRBD1 (8 bases). Germline assignment: CDR1 MGHDK and CDR2 SYGVNS. This CDR3 spans 15 amino acids. The ends were cut back, 5 bases at V and 5 bases at J, with 17 bases in the middle. CDR3 in DNA: TGTGCCAGCAGTCGCGACAGGGGAGGGGTAGATACGCAGTATTTT. Its translation is CASSRDRGGVDTQYF.